One and the same sample provided the 13 T cell receptor beta chains below, sequenced in a study of shared clonotypes between healthy human individuals. Sequenced by immunoSEQ multiplex PCR; TCRdb stores in-frame clones only, minus some. The sample has approximately 2.5 million clones, just over 90% seen once. The material sequenced was naive CD4+ T cells sorted from blood. This sample's subset: CD45RA+ positively selected. The receptors stem from a man between 18 and 29 years old in good health.

V gene TRBV6-1 combines with J gene TRBJ1-1, with D uncertain. V dropped 4 bases and J dropped 5 bases, with 14 bases sitting between them. Germline V CDR1 and CDR2: MNHNS, SASEGT. The CDR3 has 14 amino acids. CDR3 amino acids: CASSVSGGSTEAFF. The CDR3 nucleotides are TGTGCCAGCAGTGTCTCAGGCGGGTCGACTGAAGCTTTCTTT.

This sequence joins TRBV5-1 and TRBJ1-1; TRBD1 matches 8 bases. Germline V gene data show CDR1 as SGHRS and CDR2 as YFSETQ. This CDR3 contains 16 residues. J gave up 5 bases and V 4 bases, and 13 bases lay outside the gene matches. CDR3 DNA: TGCGCCAGCAGCCTCGGAGACAGGGGAGAAGGGACTGAAGCTTTCTTT. Encoded protein: CASSLGDRGEGTEAFF.

V gene TRBV5-1 combines with J gene TRBJ2-3; D might be TRBD1 or TRBD2, each matching 6 bases. V was trimmed by 0 bases and J by 0 bases, leaving 23 bases between them. Germline V CDR1 and CDR2: SGHRS, YFSETQ. The CDR3 is made up of 20 amino acids. This chain's CDR3 is CASSLGRLVFGGLSTDTQYF. The CDR3 DNA sequence: TGCGCCAGCAGCTTGGGCCGGTTGGTTTTCGGGGGCCTCAGCACAGATACGCAGTATTTT.

The chain is built from TRBV6-5 and TRBJ1-2; D call uncertain. The length of the CDR3 is 15 residues. Germline CDR1 MNHEY, CDR2 SVGAGI. Between the trimmed V and J ends, which lost 6 bases and 3 bases, there was a span of 17 bases. The CDR3 is CASSYSEWSDYGYTF. DNA for the CDR3: TGTGCCAGCAGCTACAGCGAGTGGAGCGACTATGGCTACACCTTC.

J is TRBJ2-7 and V is TRBV5-6; no reliable D call. Trimming cost V 2 bases and J 2 bases, with 14 bases left between them. The CDR3 runs 15 residues. Germline loops: CDR1 SGHDT, CDR2 YYEEEE. CDR3 coding DNA: TGTGCCAGCAGCTTATTCGTCAGATCTCCCTACGAGCAGTACTTC. Translated, it gives CASSLFVRSPYEQYF.

The chain couples TRBV5-1 to TRBJ2-7, with 10 bases matching TRBD1. The ends lost 1 base at V and 4 bases at J; junction bases unmatched: 5. Germline V gives CDR1 SGHRS, CDR2 YFSETQ. This CDR3 contains 15 residues. The CDR3 protein is CASSLPRQGAYEQYF. DNA of the CDR3: TGCGCCAGCAGCTTGCCCAGACAGGGGGCGTACGAGCAGTACTTC.

The chain couples TRBV5-6 to TRBJ1-1; 9 bases are shared with TRBD1. The CDR3 totals 15 residues. The V gene end was trimmed by 6 bases and the J gene end by 5 bases; junction bases not matched to a gene: 11. CDR1 and CDR2 from the germline V gene are SGHDT and YYEEEE. CDR3 coding DNA: TGTGCCAGCACCCCCGGGACAGGGTTGGAAACTGAAGCTTTCTTT. This sequence encodes CASTPGTGLETEAFF.

The rearrangement joins TRBV5-1 to TRBJ1-4; no definite D call. V was cut by 0 bases and J by 4 bases, with 10 bases left in between. The germline V gene encodes CDR1 SGHRS and CDR2 YFSETQ. The CDR3 loop spans 15 amino acids. The CDR3 loop is CASSLAGVGNEKLFF. The CDR3 DNA sequence: TGCGCCAGCAGCTTGGCCGGCGTTGGTAATGAAAAACTGTTTTTT.

As regards this clone: The identical CDR3 is also encoded by other nucleotide sequences in the sample. The chain couples TRBV6-1 to TRBJ2-1; TRBD2 aligns across 10 bases. Germline values: CDR1 MNHNS, CDR2 SASEGT. This CDR3 is built from 16 residues. Losses at the gene ends were 2 bases for V and 5 bases for J; bases not matched to a gene: 6. The CDR3 protein is CASSELRTSGNNEQFF. The CDR3 nucleotides read TGTGCCAGCAGTGAACTGAGGACTAGCGGAAACAATGAGCAGTTCTTC.

The V call is TRBV5-6, the J call TRBJ1-5; D uncertain. The V gene lost 5 bases and the J gene lost 4 bases, with 7 bases spanning the gap. The CDR3 is 12 amino acids. Germline V gene data show CDR1 as SGHDT and CDR2 as YYEEEE. As DNA, the CDR3 is TGTGCCAGCAGGACGGGAAATCAGCCCCAGCATTTT. Its protein product is CASRTGNQPQHF.

The rearrangement joins TRBV5-1 to TRBJ2-2; the match to TRBD1 covers 7 bases. The V gene end was trimmed by 3 bases and the J gene end by 6 bases; junction bases not matched to a gene: 11. CDR1 SGHRS and CDR2 YFSETQ come from the germline V gene. The CDR3 is 16 amino acids. CDR3 amino acids: CASSSNTGESSGELFF. Here the CDR3 DNA reads TGCGCCAGCAGCTCCAACACAGGGGAATCGTCCGGGGAGCTGTTTTTT.

The chain has TRBV4-3 and TRBJ1-3; 9 positions match TRBD1. This CDR3 comprises 14 residues. V gave up 8 bases and J gave up 3 bases; unmatched junction bases: 5. Germline V gene data show CDR1 as LGHNA and CDR2 as YSLEER. The CDR3: CASAQGAFGNTIYF. CDR3 bases: TGCGCCAGCGCACAGGGGGCGTTTGGAAACACCATATATTTT.

This clone has just a few counts. This chain links TRBV18 with TRBJ1-2; no clear D. CDR1 KGHSH and CDR2 LQKENI come from the germline V gene. The germline V and J ends were trimmed by 3 bases and 1 base, with 9 bases remaining between them. The CDR3 length is 14 residues. The CDR3 region has the DNA TGTGCCAGCTCACCCACCGGGATTAACTATGGCTACACCTTC. This gives the protein CASSPTGINYGYTF.